This T cell receptor beta chain was recovered during a study of response to subunit inactivated influenza vaccine. Each CDR3 protein is one row after TCRdb ran MiXCR on the RT-PCR reads. The sample consists of roughly 630,000 distinct CDR3 sequences, approximately 14% of them appearing once. This clonotype was observed a handful of times. Its antigen is undetermined. Looked up from germline, CDR1 is SNHLY and CDR2 is FYNNEI. This CDR3 contains 15 residues. With 6 bases removed from V and 0 bases from J, the gap between germline ends came to 12 bases. Points from the study as a whole: Authors suggested that a seasonal influenza vaccination recruits few new T cells each time.

The sequenced sample was PBMCs from blood, obtained 14 to 15 days before vaccination. The source is a man in his fifties who received an inactivated influenza vaccine. The V gene is TRBV2, the J gene TRBJ1-5; D is uncertain. CDR3 nucleotide sequence: TGTGCCAGCAGACCGGCAGCCAGTAGCAATCAGCCCCAGCATTTT. It is translated as CASRPAASSNQPQHF.